These 20 T cell receptor beta chains were sequenced from one sample in a study of blood T cell repertoires in COVID-19. The data were produced by immunoSEQ multiplex PCR, yet TCRdb's version contains in-frame clones alone and is incomplete. The sample holds about 130,000 clones, 60% to 75% seen once. Sequencing input: peripheral blood. These receptors were obtained from a woman in her 70s with acute or convalescent COVID-19.

The V call is TRBV12-3 or TRBV12-4, the J call TRBJ2-2; D ambiguous. Trimming removed 3 bases from V and 10 bases from J, with 6 bases in between. There are 11 residues in the CDR3. The CDR3 DNA is TGTGCCAGCAGTTTGCGCGAGGAGCTGTTTTTT. As protein: CASSLREELFF.

This clone has just one count. J is TRBJ2-5 and V is TRBV28; 10 nucleotides agree with TRBD2. The germline gives CDR1 MDHEN, CDR2 SYDVKM. This CDR3 is built from 17 residues. After removal of 6 bases from V and 5 bases from J, the junction contained 15 bases not matched to a gene. The chain's CDR3 is CASSIGGLAGEWETQYF. The CDR3 DNA is TGTGCCAGCAGCATCGGAGGGCTAGCGGGAGAGTGGGAGACCCAGTACTTC.

The chain uses TRBV2 and TRBJ1-2; possibly TRBD1 for D (6 bases). The CDR3 loop spans 13 amino acids. CDR1 SNHLY and CDR2 FYNNEI come from the germline V gene. V was cut by 6 bases and J by 6 bases, with 14 bases left in between. In DNA form, the CDR3 reads TGTGCCAGCAGGCAAACGGGACACCATGGCTACACCTTC. It translates to CASRQTGHHGYTF.

This chain connects TRBV28 to TRBJ1-5; D gene unclear. CDR1 and CDR2 from the germline V gene are MDHEN and SYDVKM. With 1 base removed from V and 1 base from J, the gap between germline ends came to 8 bases. This CDR3 has 15 amino acids. CDR3 nucleotide sequence: TGTGCCAGCAGTTTATACGGAGAAAGCAATCAGCCCCAGCATTTT. Its translation is CASSLYGESNQPQHF.

This chain uses TRBV24-1 with TRBJ1-3; D perhaps matches TRBD1 (6 bases). Germline V gene lookup returns CDR1 KGHDR and CDR2 SFDVKD. Trimming left V 0 bases short and J 4 bases short, with 12 bases between. The CDR3 loop spans 16 amino acids. The CDR3 bases are TGTGCCACCAGTGATTTGTTGACAGGCCTAGGAAACACCATATATTTT. Translation: CATSDLLTGLGNTIYF.

The chain combines TRBV2 with TRBJ2-1, with 9 bases that match TRBD2. The CDR3 length is 15 residues. The junction had 5 bases not matched to a gene; V was cut back by 3 bases and J by 5 bases. Germline CDR1 SNHLY, CDR2 FYNNEI. The CDR3 DNA follows: TGTGCCAGCAGTGATGCGGGGGGGCCGGACAATGAGCAGTTCTTC. Its translation is CASSDAGGPDNEQFF.

The chain carries TRBV15 and TRBJ2-5; 9 bases line up with TRBD2. The CDR3 extends over 14 amino acids. The germline CDR1 and CDR2 sequences are LNHNV and YYDKDF (reference sequence). V was pared by 5 bases and J by 5 bases, with 6 bases of the junction left unmatched. CDR3 DNA: TGTGCCACCAGCCCGGGGACTAGCCGGGAGACCCAGTACTTC. Protein sequence: CATSPGTSRETQYF. The entire variable domain, with the rest obtained from reference TRBV15 and TRBJ2-5, is as follows: DAMVIQNPRYQVTQFGKPVTLSCSQTLNHNVMYWYQQKSSQAPKLLFHYYDKDFNNEADTPDNFQSRRPNTSFCFLDIRSPGLGDTAMYLCATSPGTSRETQYFGPGTRLLVL.

The chain has TRBV3-1 (or the pseudogene TRBV3-2) and TRBJ2-5; 8 positions agree with TRBD2. Trimming took 1 base from V and 3 from J; bases not matched to a gene: 7. The germline V gene encodes CDR1 LGHDT and CDR2 YNNKEL (reference sequence). This CDR3 has 16 residues. CDR3 nucleotides: TGTGCCAGCAGCCAAGGCGGGGGGACTACGAAAGAGACCCAGTACTTC. It yields the protein CASSQGGGTTKETQYF.

The chain employs TRBV18 and TRBJ1-1; tentatively, D is TRBD1 (5 bases). Germline CDR1 KGHSH, CDR2 LQKENI. The CDR3 is 13 residues long. Trimming removed 4 bases at V and 4 bases at J, with 10 bases between. The CDR3 bases are TGTGCCAGCTCACAAGGCCAGGGCACTGAAGCTTTCTTT. Protein sequence: CASSQGQGTEAFF. Full variable domain (remainder filled in from reference TRBV18 and TRBJ1-1): NAGVMQNPRHLVRRRGQEARLRCSPMKGHSHVYWYRQLPEEGLKFMVYLQKENIIDESGMPKERFSAEFPKEGPSILRIQQVVRGDSAAYFCASSQGQGTEAFFGQGTRLTVV.

The rearrangement uses TRBV30 and TRBJ2-1, with D possibly being TRBD2 (5 bases). V was pared by 0 bases and J by 2 bases, with 11 bases between. Germline V gene sequence: CDR1 GTSNPN, CDR2 SVGIG (reference sequence). The CDR3 has 15 amino acids. The CDR3 nucleotides are TGTGCCTGGAGTGTCTCGGGGAGCCCCTACAATGAGCAGTTCTTC. Amino acids: CAWSVSGSPYNEQFF.

The chain combines TRBV5-1 with TRBJ2-2; maybe TRBD2 (5 bases). The ends were cut back, 4 bases at V and 5 bases at J, with 15 bases in the middle. CDR3 length: 15 amino acids. Germline values: CDR1 SGHRS, CDR2 YFSETQ. In nucleotides, the CDR3 is TGCGCCAGCAGCCCGGGTCAGACTACGACCGGGGAGCTGTTTTTT. Its translation: CASSPGQTTTGELFF.

At least ten counts were recorded for this clone. The V call is TRBV10-3, the J call TRBJ2-7, with TRBD1 identical over 7 bases. Germline V CDR1 and CDR2: ENHRY, SYGVKD. Trimming took 7 bases from V and 5 from J; bases not matched to a gene: 20. The CDR3 consists of 17 residues. The CDR3 is CAITNHKSAGGKDEQYF. The CDR3 region has the DNA TGTGCCATCACGAATCACAAAAGTGCAGGGGGAAAAGACGAGCAGTACTTC.

The chain is built from TRBV5-1 and TRBJ1-4; D is possibly TRBD1 (6 bases). Between the trimmed V and J ends, which lost 0 bases and 3 bases, there was a span of 9 bases. The CDR3 is made up of 15 amino acids. Germline CDR1 is SGHRS and CDR2 is YFSETQ. CDR3 loop: CASSLAGAPNEKLFF. The CDR3 DNA reads as TGCGCCAGCAGCTTGGCAGGGGCGCCTAATGAAAAACTGTTTTTT.

This sequence joins TRBV3-1 (or the pseudogene TRBV3-2) and TRBJ1-2, with D possibly TRBD1 on 6 matching bases. The germline V gene encodes CDR1 LGHDT and CDR2 YNNKEL (reference sequence). The CDR3 sequence is 13 residues long. Between the trimmed V and J ends, which lost 6 bases and 7 bases, there was a span of 15 bases. DNA for the CDR3: TGTGCCAGCAGTAGGACAGATTCTGGTGGCTACACCTTC. It specifies CASSRTDSGGYTF.

By share, this clone counts as medium-sized. The rearrangement joins TRBV6-5 to TRBJ1-6; D is uncertain. CDR3 size: 14 residues. Germline CDR1 is MNHEY and CDR2 is SVGAGI. V was trimmed by 6 bases and J by 10 bases, leaving 16 bases between them. The CDR3 DNA sequence: TGTGCCAGCAGACCCCTCGATCTAGGCTCACCCCTCCACTTT. The encoded protein is CASRPLDLGSPLHF.

This clone was recorded at least ten times. V usage is TRBV6-5 and J usage is TRBJ1-2; the match to TRBD1 covers 7 bases. Germline trimming cut 2 bases from V and 8 bases from J; bases unmatched to any gene: 5. The germline gives CDR1 MNHEY, CDR2 SVGAGI. CDR3 size: 13 residues. CDR3 protein: CASSYEGAGGYTF. The CDR3, as DNA: TGTGCCAGCAGTTACGAGGGGGCAGGGGGCTACACCTTC.

The table lists this clone with a few counts. V and J are TRBV5-1 and TRBJ2-7; TRBD1 is a possible D gene (5 bases). This CDR3 is built from 18 residues. Per germline, CDR1 SGHRS and CDR2 YFSETQ. Deletions cut 0 bases from V and 6 bases from J, with 25 bases between. The CDR3 sequence: CASSLDRTAGPRSSEQYF. CDR3 DNA sequence: TGCGCCAGCAGCTTGGACCGAACGGCAGGGCCTAGGTCAAGCGAGCAGTACTTC.

V gene TRBV7-2 combines with J gene TRBJ1-3, with 10 bases that match TRBD1. Germline loops: CDR1 SGHTA, CDR2 FQGNSA. V shed 1 base and J 0 bases; nucleotides not matched to a gene: 0. The length of the CDR3 is 16 residues. DNA for the CDR3: TGTGCCAGCAGCTTAGGACAGGGGGCCTCTGGAAACACCATATATTTT. Translation gives CASSLGQGASGNTIYF.

The rearrangement uses TRBV2 and TRBJ1-1, with a tentative D call TRBD1 (5 bases). CDR1 and CDR2 (germline): SNHLY, FYNNEI. Trimming stripped 6 bases from V and 5 bases from J, with 13 bases between. CDR3 length: 13 amino acids. CDR3 DNA: TGTGCCAGCAGGATTGGGGGGGGGACTGAAGCTTTCTTT. Its protein is CASRIGGGTEAFF.

J is TRBJ2-7 and V is TRBV25-1; 10 bases are a match to TRBD2. The CDR3 length is 18 residues. Per the germline V gene, CDR1 is MGHDK and CDR2 is SYGVNS. J lost 0 bases, V lost 4 bases, and 12 bases had no gene match. This chain's CDR3 is CASSARLAGPNLSYEQYF. CDR3 bases: TGTGCCAGCAGTGCCAGACTAGCGGGTCCGAACCTCTCCTACGAGCAGTACTTC.